The 12 T cell receptor beta chains below were found in one sample sequenced in a study of CD8+CD57+ T cells in acquired aplastic anemia. TCR beta VDJ and CDR3 were profiled, and genomic DNA was the template. From the reads, TCRdb called clonotypes with MiXCR, one entry per CDR3 protein. The data show tens of thousands of distinct CDR3 sequences, with about 45% seen just once and approximately 61% held by the top ten. Input material: sorted CD4+, CD8+, or CD8+CD57+ T cells (not recorded which) from PBMCs. These receptors all come from a human donor in good health, serving as a control.

The V gene is TRBV28, the J gene TRBJ2-2; D assignment may be TRBD1 or TRBD2 (5 bases each). The CDR3 is 14 amino acids. Germline V gene data show CDR1 as MDHEN and CDR2 as SYDVKM. V was pared by 10 bases and J by 1 base, with 13 bases between. CDR3 loop: CAIRGVGNTGELFF. The DNA for the CDR3 is TGTGCCATCAGAGGGGTAGGGAACACCGGGGAGCTGTTTTTT. Drawing the rest from reference TRBV28 and TRBJ2-2, the complete variable domain is DVKVTQSSRYLVKRTGEKVFLECVQDMDHENMFWYRQDPGLGLRLIYFSYDVKMKEKGDIPEGYSVSREKKERFSLILESASTNQTSMYLCAIRGVGNTGELFFGEGSRLTVL.

This chain joins TRBV10-1 and TRBJ2-7; TRBD1 might be the D (6 bases). Germline assignment: CDR1 WNHNN and CDR2 SYGVQD (reference sequence). V dropped 0 bases and J dropped 9 bases, with 18 bases sitting between them. CDR3 length: 15 residues. The CDR3 here is CASSESGTSLSGQYF. The CDR3 DNA sequence: TGCGCCAGCAGTGAGTCGGGGACAAGCTTAAGTGGGCAGTACTTC.

About this clonotype itself: The CDR3 carries no conserved terminal phenylalanine or tryptophan, so it likely arises from a read error. It is unclear where the CDR3 begins or ends on the DNA, so no DNA is shown, and the CDR3 is as TCRdb lists it. The chain is built from TRBV7-4 and TRBJ2-5. The CDR3 spans 8 amino acids, including both terminal residues. The germline gives CDR1 SGHVT, CDR2 SQSDAQ. The CDR3 loop is CASSLESN.

This clonotype came up many times. The chain carries TRBV25-1 and TRBJ2-3; the match to TRBD2 covers 11 bases. V shed 4 bases, J shed 6 bases, and the junction held 6 bases outside the gene matches. Per germline, CDR1 MGHDK and CDR2 SYGVNS. This CDR3 comprises 15 residues. CDR3 sequence (DNA): TGTGCCAGCAGTGCCCTAGCGGGAGGATTCGATACGCAGTATTTT. Its protein is CASSALAGGFDTQYF.

A remark on this clonotype: This may be a read error, as it is one base from a much larger clone. The gene calls are TRBV13 and TRBJ1-1; D is uncertain. The ends were cut back, 2 bases at V and 5 bases at J, with 12 bases in the middle. The CDR3 contains 14 residues. In germline, CDR1 is PRHDT, CDR2 FYEKMQ (reference sequence). CDR3 nucleotide sequence: TGTGCCAGCAGCTTAAACGGTAGGCTTACTGAAGCTTTCTTT. It yields the protein CASSLNGRLTEAFF.

J is TRBJ1-1 and V is TRBV29-1; D unclear. This CDR3 region has 12 residues. Trimming cost V 1 base and J 3 bases, with 6 bases left between them. Germline CDR1 reads SQVTM; CDR2 reads ANQGSEA. Written as DNA, the CDR3 is TGCAGCGTTGAAGGCAGATACACTGAAGCTTTCTTT. It yields the protein CSVEGRYTEAFF.

This chain connects TRBV7-9 to TRBJ2-2; no reliable D call. The V gene lost 1 base and the J gene lost 6 bases, with 9 bases spanning the gap. The CDR3 is 14 residues long. Germline loops: CDR1 SEHNR, CDR2 FQNEAQ (reference sequence). CDR3 sequence: CASSLGVWSGELFF. The CDR3 DNA reads TGTGCCAGCAGCTTAGGAGTGTGGTCCGGGGAGCTGTTTTTT.

Turning to this clonotype: Since a much larger clone is just one base distant, this may be a read error. The CDR3 carries no conserved terminal phenylalanine or tryptophan, so it likely arises from a read error. The V call is TRBV7-8, the J call TRBJ2-3; 9 nucleotides align to TRBD2. CDR1 and CDR2 (germline): SGHVS, FQNEAQ. V lost 1 base to trimming and J lost 0 bases; unmatched junction nucleotides: 5. The CDR3 has 17 residues. The CDR3 sequence is CASSLGAGGPSTDTQYL. In DNA form, the CDR3 reads TGTGCCAGCAGCTTAGGAGCGGGGGGCCCCAGCACAGATACGCAGTATCTT.

In this sample, this clonotype turned up many times. The chain carries TRBV29-1 and TRBJ2-7; 10 nucleotides align to TRBD2. The CDR3 extends over 15 amino acids. With 7 bases clipped from V and 2 bases from J, the junction kept 11 bases outside the gene matches. From germline, CDR1 is SQVTM and CDR2 ANQGSEA. CDR3 residues: CSADTSGADTYEQYF. The CDR3 nucleotides read TGCAGCGCAGACACTAGCGGGGCCGACACCTACGAGCAGTACTTC.

The rearrangement links TRBV6-9 to TRBJ2-2; D call uncertain. Deletions cut 0 bases from V and 1 base from J, with 9 bases between. Germline V gives CDR1 MNHGY, CDR2 SVAAGI. This CDR3 has 16 amino acids. The DNA for the CDR3 is TGTGCCAGCAGTTATTCCCGGAAAGGGAACACCGGGGAGCTGTTTTTT. Protein sequence: CASSYSRKGNTGELFF.

As to this clonotype: A much bigger clone sits one base away, suggesting this may be a read error. The genes are TRBV5-1 and TRBJ1-5; D gene unclear. Germline loops: CDR1 SGHRS, CDR2 YFSETQ. The CDR3 is 14 residues long. Trimming took 2 bases from V and 9 from J, leaving 15 bases between them. CDR3 coding DNA: TGCGCCAGCAGCTTTATAAGTGTTGATCGGCCCCAGCATTTT. This codes for CASSFISVDRPQHF.

Note on this clonotype: A read error may be the cause here, since a much bigger clone is one base away. The chain is built from TRBV25-1 and TRBJ2-3, with no clear D. This CDR3 is built from 12 residues. Germline V CDR1 and CDR2: MGHDK, SYGVNS. Trimming shortened V by 6 bases and J by 6 bases, and 10 bases separated the two germline ends. The CDR3 loop reads CASRLPDDTQYF. The CDR3 DNA is TGTGCCAGCAGACTCCCGGACGATACGCAGTATTTT. The entire variable domain, with the rest obtained from reference TRBV25-1 and TRBJ2-3, is as follows: EADIYQTPRYLVIGTGKKITLECSQTMGHDKMYWYQQDPGMELHLIHYSYGVNSTEKGDLSSESTVSRIRTEHFPLTLESARPSHTSQYLCASRLPDDTQYFGPGTRLTVL.